These 10 T cell receptor beta chains were all obtained from the same sample, sequenced in a study of cytomegalovirus exposure and HLA in healthy donors. In the PCR, 60 Vbeta and 13 Jbeta primers were used. Measured with immunoSEQ multiplex PCR; TCRdb has only the in-frame clones, and not every one. The table lists more than 70,000 clones, approximately 70% of them singletons. Sample: PBMCs. The receptors come from a woman in her fifties or sixties in good health and CMV-seropositive.

The V and J genes are TRBV6-6 and TRBJ1-1; TRBD1 matches 7 bases. J gave up 8 bases and V 3 bases, and 15 bases lay outside the gene matches. The CDR3 covers 16 residues. CDR1 and CDR2 from the germline V gene are MNHNY and SVGAGI (reference sequence). The CDR3 region is CASSYYPRGEHVEAFF. CDR3 DNA: TGTGCCAGCAGTTATTACCCCAGGGGGGAACACGTGGAAGCTTTCTTT.

The chain joins TRBV19 to TRBJ2-2, with D perhaps TRBD2 (6 bases). V was cut by 4 bases and J by 6 bases, with 18 bases left in between. This CDR3 has 16 amino acids. From germline, CDR1 is LNHDA and CDR2 SQIVND (reference sequence). The CDR3 sequence is CASSTLPLGGSGELFF. CDR3 nucleotide sequence: TGTGCCAGTAGTACGCTGCCCCTTGGGGGGTCCGGGGAGCTGTTTTTT.

This chain connects TRBV2 to TRBJ2-7, with 9 bases lining up with TRBD2. Germline lookup yields CDR1 SNHLY and CDR2 FYNNEI. The CDR3 sequence is 16 residues long. Trimming cost V 0 bases and J 7 bases; bases outside gene matches: 10. CDR3 DNA: TGTGCCAGCAGTGAAGCGCAAATAGCGGGAGTGGAGGAGCAGTACTTC. Translation: CASSEAQIAGVEEQYF.

The chain recombines TRBV2 with TRBJ1-1; D perhaps matches TRBD1 (6 bases). The CDR3 extends over 11 amino acids. The V gene's germline CDR1 is SNHLY and CDR2 FYNNEI. V lost 10 bases, J lost 6 bases, and 12 bases lay in between. The CDR3 region is CAKGERAEAFF. For the CDR3, the DNA is TGTGCCAAGGGGGAGAGGGCTGAAGCTTTCTTT. Full variable domain (rest looked up from reference TRBV2 and TRBJ1-1): EPEVTQTPSHQVTQMGQEVILRCVPISNHLYFYWYRQILGQKVEFLVSFYNNEISEKSEIFDDQFSVERPDGSNFTLKIRSTKLEDSAMYFCAKGERAEAFFGQGTRLTVV.

The gene calls are TRBV28 and TRBJ1-1, with TRBD1 as a possible D gene (6 bases). Trimming took 6 bases from V and 4 from J, leaving 6 bases between them. CDR1 is MDHEN, CDR2 SYDVKM, per germline. The CDR3 totals 11 residues. The chain's CDR3 is CASRGGTEAFF. In DNA, the CDR3 is TGTGCCAGCAGAGGGGGCACTGAAGCTTTCTTT. Supplemented by reference TRBV28 and TRBJ1-1, the full variable domain reads DVKVTQSSRYLVKRTGEKVFLECVQDMDHENMFWYRQDPGLGLRLIYFSYDVKMKEKGDIPEGYSVSREKKERFSLILESASTNQTSMYLCASRGGTEAFFGQGTRLTVV.

Worth noting for this clone: The junction does not match germline at one end; this may be a read error. This chain connects TRBV19 to TRBJ1-5; TRBD1 is a possible D gene (6 bases). The CDR3 spans 13 residues. CDR1 and CDR2 (germline): LNHDA, SQIVND (reference sequence). CDR3 nucleotides: TGTGCCAGTAGTTTAGACAGGTATCAGCCCCAGCATTTT. Its translation: CASSLDRYQPQHF. Full variable domain (remainder filled in from reference TRBV19 and TRBJ1-5): DGGITQSPKYLFRKEGQNVTLSCEQNLNHDAMYWYRQDPGQGLRLIYYSQIVNDFQKGDIAEGYSVSREKKESFPLTVTSAQKNPTAFYLCASSLDRYQPQHFGDGTRLSIL.

The chain couples TRBV28 to TRBJ1-5; the match to TRBD1 covers 8 bases. Trimming at V came to 5 bases and at J to 6 bases, leaving 9 bases not matched to a gene. The CDR3 covers 15 residues. Germline values: CDR1 MDHEN, CDR2 SYDVKM. This CDR3 is CASSQTGEVGQPQHF. The CDR3 DNA is TGTGCCAGCAGTCAGACAGGGGAGGTCGGTCAGCCCCAGCATTTT.

The CDR3 spells CASSTMGGATGELFF. CDR3 coding DNA: TGTGCCAGCAGCACAATGGGGGGGGCGACCGGGGAGCTGTTTTTT. The chain carries TRBV5-4 and TRBJ2-2, with D possibly matching TRBD2 (7 bases). This CDR3 is built from 15 residues. From germline, CDR1 is SGHNT and CDR2 YYREEE (reference sequence). The V and J ends lost 4 bases and 5 bases respectively, with 15 bases between them.

The V call is TRBV2, the J call TRBJ1-2; 8 positions agree with TRBD1. The CDR3 runs to 14 residues. V lost 5 bases, J lost 2 bases, and 4 bases stayed unmatched. Germline values: CDR1 SNHLY, CDR2 FYNNEI. Written as DNA, the CDR3 is TGTGCCAGCAGTCCCGGACAGGGCAACTATGGCTACACCTTC. Its protein is CASSPGQGNYGYTF. Looking up the rest from reference TRBV2 and TRBJ1-2 gives the full variable domain: EPEVTQTPSHQVTQMGQEVILRCVPISNHLYFYWYRQILGQKVEFLVSFYNNEISEKSEIFDDQFSVERPDGSNFTLKIRSTKLEDSAMYFCASSPGQGNYGYTFGSGTRLTVV.

This clone was recorded a few times. This chain connects TRBV13 to TRBJ1-3; a weak D match, TRBD1 (5 bases). V shed 7 bases and J shed 2 bases, with 12 bases lying between them. The CDR3 contains 14 residues. CDR1 and CDR2 from the germline V gene are PRHDT and FYEKMQ (reference sequence). For the CDR3, the DNA is TGTGCCAGCACCCCAAGGGGCGCTGGAAACACCATATATTTT. Its protein product is CASTPRGAGNTIYF.